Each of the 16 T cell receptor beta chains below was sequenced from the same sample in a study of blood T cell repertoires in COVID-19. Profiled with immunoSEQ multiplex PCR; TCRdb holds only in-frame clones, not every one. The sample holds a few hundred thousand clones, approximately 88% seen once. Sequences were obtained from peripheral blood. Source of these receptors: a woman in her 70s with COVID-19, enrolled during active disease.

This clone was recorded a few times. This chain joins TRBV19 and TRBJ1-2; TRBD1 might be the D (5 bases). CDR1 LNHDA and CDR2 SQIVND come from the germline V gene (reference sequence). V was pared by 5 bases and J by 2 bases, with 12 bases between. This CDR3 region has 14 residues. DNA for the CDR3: TGTGCCAGTAGTTCTCTCGGGGGGAACTATGGCTACACCTTC. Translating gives CASSSLGGNYGYTF.

CDR3 DNA sequence: TGTGCCACCAGTGACTTGGGACTAGCGGAAGAGACCGGGGAGCTGTTTTTT. It translates to CATSDLGLAEETGELFF. The chain employs TRBV24-1 and TRBJ2-2; TRBD2 matches at 11 bases. Germline values: CDR1 KGHDR, CDR2 SFDVKD. The CDR3 consists of 17 residues. Trimming took 4 bases from V and 5 from J; bases not matched to a gene: 8.

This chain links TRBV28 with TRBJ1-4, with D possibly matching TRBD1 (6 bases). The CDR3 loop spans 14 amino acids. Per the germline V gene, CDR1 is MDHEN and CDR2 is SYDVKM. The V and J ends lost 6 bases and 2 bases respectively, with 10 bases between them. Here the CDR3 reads CASSRQATNEKLFF. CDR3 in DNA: TGTGCCAGCAGCCGACAGGCGACTAATGAAAAACTGTTTTTT.

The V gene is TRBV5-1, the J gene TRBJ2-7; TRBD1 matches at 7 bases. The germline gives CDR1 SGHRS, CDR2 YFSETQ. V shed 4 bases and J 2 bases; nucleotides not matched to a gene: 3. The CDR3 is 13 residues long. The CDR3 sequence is CASSGTETYEQYF. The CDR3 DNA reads TGCGCCAGCAGCGGGACAGAGACCTACGAGCAGTACTTC.

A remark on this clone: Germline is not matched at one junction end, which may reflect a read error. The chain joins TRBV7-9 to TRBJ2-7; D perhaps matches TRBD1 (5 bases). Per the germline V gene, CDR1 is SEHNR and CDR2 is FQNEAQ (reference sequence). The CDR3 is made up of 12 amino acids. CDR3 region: CASSLTDSRIRF. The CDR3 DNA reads TGTGCCAGCAGCTTAACCGACAGCCGGATTCGCTTC.

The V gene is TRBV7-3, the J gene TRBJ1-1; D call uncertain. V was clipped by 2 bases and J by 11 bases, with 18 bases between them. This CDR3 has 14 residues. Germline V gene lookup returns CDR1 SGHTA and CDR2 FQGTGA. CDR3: CASSLLPGDRGAFF. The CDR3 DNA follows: TGTGCCAGCAGCTTATTACCGGGAGACCGTGGTGCTTTCTTT.

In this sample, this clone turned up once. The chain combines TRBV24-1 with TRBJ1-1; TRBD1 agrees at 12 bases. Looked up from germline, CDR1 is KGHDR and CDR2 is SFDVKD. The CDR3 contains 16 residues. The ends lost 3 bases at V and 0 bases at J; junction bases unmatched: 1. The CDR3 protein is CATSDGTGGMNTEAFF. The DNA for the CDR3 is TGTGCCACCAGTGATGGGACAGGGGGCATGAACACTGAAGCTTTCTTT.

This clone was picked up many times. The CDR3 DNA follows: TGTGCCAGCAGCCGCGCAGGGCTATATGCTGGGGCCAACGTCCTGACTTTC. Its protein is CASSRAGLYAGANVLTF. The chain couples TRBV11-3 to TRBJ2-6; maybe TRBD1 (5 bases). Trimming removed 5 bases from V and 2 bases from J, with 16 bases in between. Germline V gene data show CDR1 as SGHNT and CDR2 as YENEEA. The CDR3 covers 17 residues.

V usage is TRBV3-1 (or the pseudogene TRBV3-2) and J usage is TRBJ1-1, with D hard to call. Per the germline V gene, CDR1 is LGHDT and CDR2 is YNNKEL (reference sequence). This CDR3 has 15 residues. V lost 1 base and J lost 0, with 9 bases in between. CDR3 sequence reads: CASSQAALMNTEAFF. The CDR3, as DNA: TGTGCCAGCAGCCAAGCAGCGTTAATGAACACTGAAGCTTTCTTT.

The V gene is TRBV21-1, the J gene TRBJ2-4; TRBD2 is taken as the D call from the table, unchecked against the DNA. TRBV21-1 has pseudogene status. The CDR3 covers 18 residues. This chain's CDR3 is CASSKLAGGALAKNIQYF. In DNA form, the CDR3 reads TGTGCCAGCAGCAAACTAGCGGGAGGAGCGTTAGCCAAAAACATTCAGTACTTC.

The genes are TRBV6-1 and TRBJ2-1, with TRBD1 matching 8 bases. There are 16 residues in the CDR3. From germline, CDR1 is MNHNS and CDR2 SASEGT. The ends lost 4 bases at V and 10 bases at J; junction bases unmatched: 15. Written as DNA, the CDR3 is TGTGCCAGCAGTGGGACGGGACAGGTCGGCGTCGGGGAGCAGTTCTTC. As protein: CASSGTGQVGVGEQFF.

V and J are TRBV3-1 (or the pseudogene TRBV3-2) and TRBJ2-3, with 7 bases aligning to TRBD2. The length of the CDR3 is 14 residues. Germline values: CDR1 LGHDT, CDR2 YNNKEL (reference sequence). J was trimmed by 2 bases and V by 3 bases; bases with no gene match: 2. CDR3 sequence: CASSQGGYTDTQYF. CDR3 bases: TGTGCCAGCAGCCAGGGGGGGTACACAGATACGCAGTATTTT.

The CDR3 reads CASSVGATALGNEKLFF. In nucleotides, the CDR3 is TGTGCCAGCAGCGTAGGGGCGACAGCTCTGGGCAATGAAAAACTGTTTTTT. The V call is TRBV9, the J call TRBJ1-4; possible D gene TRBD1, 5 bases. Germline V gene lookup returns CDR1 SGDLS and CDR2 YYNGEE. V lost 0 bases and J lost 5, with 17 bases in between. This CDR3 contains 17 residues.

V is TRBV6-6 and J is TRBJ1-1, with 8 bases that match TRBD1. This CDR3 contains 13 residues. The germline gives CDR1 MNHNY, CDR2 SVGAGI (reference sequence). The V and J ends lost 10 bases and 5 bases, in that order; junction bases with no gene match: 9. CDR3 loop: CATEGQGGTEAFF. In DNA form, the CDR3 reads TGTGCCACCGAAGGACAGGGCGGTACTGAAGCTTTCTTT.

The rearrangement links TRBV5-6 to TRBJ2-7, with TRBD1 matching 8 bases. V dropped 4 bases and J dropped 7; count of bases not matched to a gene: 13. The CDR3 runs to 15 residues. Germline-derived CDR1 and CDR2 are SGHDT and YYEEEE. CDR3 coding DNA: TGTGCCAGCAGCCGACGTCAGGGGGCGCGGTCGGAGCAGTACTTC. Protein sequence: CASSRRQGARSEQYF.

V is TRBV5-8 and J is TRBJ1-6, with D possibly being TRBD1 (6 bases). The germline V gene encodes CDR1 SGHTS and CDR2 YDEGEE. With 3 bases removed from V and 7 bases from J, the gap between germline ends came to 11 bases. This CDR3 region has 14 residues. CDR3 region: CASSSTGENSPLHF. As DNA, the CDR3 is TGTGCCAGCAGCTCGACAGGTGAAAATTCACCCCTCCACTTT.